The text below deals with one TCR beta chain. A far larger clone is just one base off, so this is likely a read error. This sample is drawn from a study of regulatory T cells in long-lasting Graves disease. Specified time point: newly diagnosed GD, antithyroid drugs for less than 3 months. The TCR library was prepared using RNA isolated from PBMCs. Arm-PCR with iRepertoire HTBI primers amplified the CDR3 regions for these TCR beta libraries. TCRdb re-called the multiplex PCR reads through MiXCR, storing one row per CDR3 protein. The data contain roughly 610,000 distinct CDR3 sequences, around 16% of them singletons. This sample was shared with a second study, whose subject was T cells in Graves' hyperthyroidism and ophthalmopathy. As that report states: Carried out on the TCR CDR3, a first-round RT-PCR used the HTBI primer set. Model output signaled ophthalmopathy a median roughly 6.1 months ahead of onset.

This clonotype was obtained from a young man with Graves disease. Sample: peripheral blood mononuclear cells (PBMCs), taken at new diagnosis, from a patient treated with antithyroid drugs.

DNA for the CDR3: TGTGCCAGCAGCCGGGACGGCACCTACGAGCAGTTCTTC. Translating gives CASSRDGTYEQFF. The V call is TRBV7-2, the J call TRBJ2-1; perhaps D is TRBD1 or TRBD2 (5 bases each). Germline V gene sequence: CDR1 SGHTA, CDR2 FQGNSA. The CDR3 totals 13 residues. The ends were cut back, 5 bases at V and 10 bases at J, with 15 bases in the middle.